The TCR beta chain described here comes from a study of control samples from healthy donors and cancer patients (dated by TCRdb to 2018 to 2020). The library was prepared using the immunoSEQ multiplex PCR assay. Drawn from immuneACCESS, this table holds only the in-frame rearrangements with V and J called that TCRdb kept. Clones are partly lost; checked studies trace under half to an unresolved V gene and leave the rest unexplained. Here the sample has 180,000 or so clones; 90% to 95% occur a single time. The ten largest clones represent 4.1% of the sample. On this clone: Its antigen specificity is not known. Per-nucleotide qualities are absent, and no much larger clonotype sits a single base away.

Relative to germline, V is missing 4 bases and J is missing 3 bases, with 8 bases of the junction outside any gene match. The CDR3, from cysteine to phenylalanine, totals 16 residues. Only the CDR3 region is kept as DNA, spanning 48 bases read in frame from base 1. From a lookup of the germline V gene, CDR1 and CDR2 are LGHNA and YNFKEQ. The sequencing sample was made of blood. The chain uses TRBV4-2 and TRBJ2-5, with 10 central nucleotides matching TRBD2. The source of this sequence is an older woman in good health. The sequence in DNA is TGTGCCAGCAGCCTTGGGGGAGCGGGGGGGAAAGAGACCCAGTACTTC. The encoded protein is CASSLGGAGGKETQYF.